This T cell receptor (beta chain) was sequenced in a study of cytomegalovirus exposure and HLA in healthy donors. From germline, CDR1 is GTSNPN and CDR2 SVGIG (reference sequence). Trimming shortened V by 1 base and J by 1 base, and 11 bases separated the two germline ends. This CDR3 is 15 amino acids long. Primers included in the PCR were 60 Vbeta and 13 Jbeta primers. The table came from immunoSEQ multiplex PCR; TCRdb's copy has only in-frame clones and leaves some out. The sample includes about 140,000 clones. Note on this clone: The sample carries other DNA sequences with the same CDR3.

This clonotype originated in a male donor in good health and CMV-seronegative. The chain employs TRBV30 and TRBJ1-5; D perhaps matches TRBD1 (6 bases). What was sequenced was PBMCs. The CDR3 DNA sequence: TGTGCCTGGAGTGCAGGGGCCCGAAGCAATCAGCCCCAGCATTTT. It yields the protein CAWSAGARSNQPQHF.